Detailed here is one TCR beta chain. The method was immunoSEQ multiplex PCR; TCRdb's version includes in-frame clones alone and lacks a portion of them. Among about 680,000 clones listed, around 92% were seen once. Unmatched junction bases numbered 11, after V lost 8 bases and J lost 6 bases. CDR3 size: 15 residues. The germline gives CDR1 LGHDT, CDR2 YNNKEL (reference sequence). The entry originates in a study of Ad26.COV2.S vaccination and SARS-CoV-2 variants. Treatment meaning: about 20 received Ad26.COV2.S at low or high dose, single or two shots; about five received placebo; per-sample allocation not given. At day 63 after the first vaccine or placebo injection, samples were drawn.

The genes are TRBV3-1 (or the pseudogene TRBV3-2) and TRBJ2-1, with 9 bases matching TRBD2. The clonotype originates from a person aged 18-60 years who received the Ad26.COV2.S COVID-19 vaccine or a placebo. The input for sequencing was peripheral blood, taken in a trial of Ad26.COV2.S vaccine versus placebo. The CDR3 region has the DNA TGTGCCAGCGGCATGGGCCTAGCGGGACCCAATGAGCAGTTCTTC. Residues: CASGMGLAGPNEQFF.